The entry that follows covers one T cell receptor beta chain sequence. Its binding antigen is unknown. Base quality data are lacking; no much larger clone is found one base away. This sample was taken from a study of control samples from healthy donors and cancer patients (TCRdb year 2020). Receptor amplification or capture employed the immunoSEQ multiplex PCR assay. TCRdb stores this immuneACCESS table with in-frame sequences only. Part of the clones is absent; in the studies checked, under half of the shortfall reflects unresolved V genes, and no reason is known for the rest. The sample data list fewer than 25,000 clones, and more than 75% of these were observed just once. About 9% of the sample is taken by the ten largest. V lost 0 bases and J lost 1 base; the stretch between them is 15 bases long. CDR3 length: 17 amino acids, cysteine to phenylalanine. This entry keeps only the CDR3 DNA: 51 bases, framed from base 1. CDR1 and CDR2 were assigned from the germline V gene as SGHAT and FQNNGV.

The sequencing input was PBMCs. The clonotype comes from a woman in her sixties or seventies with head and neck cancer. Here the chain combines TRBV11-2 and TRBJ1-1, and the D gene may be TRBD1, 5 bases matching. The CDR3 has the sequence CASSLDPQLGGNTEAFF. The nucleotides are TGTGCCAGCAGCTTAGATCCCCAACTTGGGGGGAACACTGAAGCTTTCTTT.